This TCR beta chain was sequenced during a study of T cells after yellow fever vaccination. Study details: When fractions had low cell numbers, they were prepared with SMART-Seq v4 Ultra Low Input.

In its sample, this clonotype was seen a few times. In making TCR cDNA, 5'RACE template switching added a universal primer site and UMIs to it. Using its own MiXCR run on the 5' RACE reads, TCRdb lists one record per CDR3 protein. The table records 400,000 to 450,000 distinct CDR3 sequences, about 17% of them present only once. The clonotype originates from a man between 18 and 29 years old who received the YFV17D yellow fever vaccine. Specimen: PBMCs, collected before the yellow fever booster vaccination.

CDR3 coding DNA: TGCGCCAGCAGCTTGGCAGGGGGCACGGAGACCCAGTACTTC. Residues: CASSLAGGTETQYF. The V call is TRBV5-1, the J call TRBJ2-5; 8 nucleotides line up with TRBD1. Germline trimming cut 0 bases from V and 5 bases from J; bases unmatched to any gene: 3. The CDR3 length is 14 residues. Germline CDR1 SGHRS, CDR2 YFSETQ.